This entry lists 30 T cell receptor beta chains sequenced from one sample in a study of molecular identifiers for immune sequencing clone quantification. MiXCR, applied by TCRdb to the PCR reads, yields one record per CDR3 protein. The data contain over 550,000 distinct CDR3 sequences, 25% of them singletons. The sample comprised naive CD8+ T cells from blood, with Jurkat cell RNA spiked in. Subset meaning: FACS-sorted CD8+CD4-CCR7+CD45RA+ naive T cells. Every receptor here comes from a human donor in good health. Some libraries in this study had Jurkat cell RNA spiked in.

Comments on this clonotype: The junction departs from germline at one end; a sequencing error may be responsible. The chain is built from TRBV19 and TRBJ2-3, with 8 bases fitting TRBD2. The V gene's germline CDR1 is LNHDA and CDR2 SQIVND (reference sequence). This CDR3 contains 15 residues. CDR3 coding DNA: TGTGCCAGTAGTATGGCGGGGGGCTGGCCAGATACGCCGTATTTT. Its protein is CASSMAGGWPDTPYF.

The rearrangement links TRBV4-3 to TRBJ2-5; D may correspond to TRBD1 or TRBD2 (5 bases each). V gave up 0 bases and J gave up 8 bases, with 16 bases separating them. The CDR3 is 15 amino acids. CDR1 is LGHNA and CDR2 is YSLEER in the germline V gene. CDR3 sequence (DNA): TGCGCCAGCAGCCAAGATATTCGGGACCTCAATACCCAGTACTTC. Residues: CASSQDIRDLNTQYF.

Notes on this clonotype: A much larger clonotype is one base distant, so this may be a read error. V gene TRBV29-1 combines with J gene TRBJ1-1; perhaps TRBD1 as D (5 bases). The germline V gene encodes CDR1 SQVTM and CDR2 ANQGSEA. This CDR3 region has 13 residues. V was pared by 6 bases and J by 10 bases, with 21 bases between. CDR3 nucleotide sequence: TGCAGCGTAGCCCGAGGCCGGGACCAGCGAGCTTTCTTT. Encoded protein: CSVARGRDQRAFF. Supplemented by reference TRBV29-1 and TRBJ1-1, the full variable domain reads SAVISQKPSRDICQRGTSLTIQCQVDSQVTMMFWYRQQPGQSLTLIATANQGSEATYESGFVIDKFPISRPNLTFSTLTVSNMSPEDSSIYLCSVARGRDQRAFFGQGTRLTVV.

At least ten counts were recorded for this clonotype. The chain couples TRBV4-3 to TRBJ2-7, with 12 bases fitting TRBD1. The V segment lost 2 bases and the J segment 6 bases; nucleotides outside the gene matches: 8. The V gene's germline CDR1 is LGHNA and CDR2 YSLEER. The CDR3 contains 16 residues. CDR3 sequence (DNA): TGCGCCAGCAGCCAAAAAACCGGGACAGGGGGCGGCGAGCAGTACTTC. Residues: CASSQKTGTGGGEQYF.

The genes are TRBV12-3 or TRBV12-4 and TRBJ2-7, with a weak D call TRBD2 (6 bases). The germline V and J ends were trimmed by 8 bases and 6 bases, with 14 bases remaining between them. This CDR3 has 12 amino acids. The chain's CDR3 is CASGQVRGEQYF. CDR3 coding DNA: TGTGCCAGCGGCCAGGTGCGGGGCGAGCAGTACTTC.

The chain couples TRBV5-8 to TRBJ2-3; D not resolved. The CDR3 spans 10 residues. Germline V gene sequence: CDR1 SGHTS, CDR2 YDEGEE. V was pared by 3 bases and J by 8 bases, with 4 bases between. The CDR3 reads CASSYGTQYF. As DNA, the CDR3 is TGTGCCAGCAGCTATGGTACGCAGTATTTT.

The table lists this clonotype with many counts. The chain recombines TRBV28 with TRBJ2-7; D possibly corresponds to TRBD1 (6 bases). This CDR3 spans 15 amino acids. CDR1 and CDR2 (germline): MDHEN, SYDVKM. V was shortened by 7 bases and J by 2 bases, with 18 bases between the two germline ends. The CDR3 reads CASTTGRTEAYEQYF. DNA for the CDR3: TGTGCCAGCACCACCGGAAGGACAGAAGCCTACGAGCAGTACTTC.

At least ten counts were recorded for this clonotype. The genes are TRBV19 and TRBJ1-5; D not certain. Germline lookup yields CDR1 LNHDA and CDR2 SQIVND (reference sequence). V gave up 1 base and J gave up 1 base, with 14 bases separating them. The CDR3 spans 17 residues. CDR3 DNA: TGTGCCAGTAGTATAGGGGGTAATGTGAACAGCAATCAGCCCCAGCATTTT. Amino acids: CASSIGGNVNSNQPQHF.

The CDR3 DNA is TGTGCCAGCAGCTTAGAATCCAGCCCGATCACTGAAGCTTTCTTT. Translation: CASSLESSPITEAFF. This sequence joins TRBV7-6 and TRBJ1-1; the D is unclear. There are 15 residues in the CDR3. The germline CDR1 and CDR2 sequences are SGHVS and FNYEAQ. The ends were cut back, 1 base at V and 4 bases at J, with 13 bases in the middle.

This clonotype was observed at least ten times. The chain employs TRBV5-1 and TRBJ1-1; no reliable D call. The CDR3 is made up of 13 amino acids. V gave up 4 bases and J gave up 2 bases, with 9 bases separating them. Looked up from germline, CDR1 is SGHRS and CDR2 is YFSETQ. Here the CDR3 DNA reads TGCGCCAGCAGCGAGGGAGAAAACACTGAAGCTTTCTTT. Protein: CASSEGENTEAFF.

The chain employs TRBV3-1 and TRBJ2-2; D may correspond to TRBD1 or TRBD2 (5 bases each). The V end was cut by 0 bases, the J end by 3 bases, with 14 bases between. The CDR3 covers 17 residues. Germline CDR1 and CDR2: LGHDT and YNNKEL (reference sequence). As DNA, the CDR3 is TGTGCCAGCAGCCAAGATTCAGAGAGGGGCCACACCGGGGAGCTGTTTTTT. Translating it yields CASSQDSERGHTGELFF.

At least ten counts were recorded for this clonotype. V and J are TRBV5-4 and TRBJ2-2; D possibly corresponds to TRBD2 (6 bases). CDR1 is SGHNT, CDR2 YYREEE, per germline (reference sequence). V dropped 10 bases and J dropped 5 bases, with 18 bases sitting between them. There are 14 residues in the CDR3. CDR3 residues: CALQLALETGELFF. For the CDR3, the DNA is TGTGCCCTACAGCTAGCGCTTGAGACCGGGGAGCTGTTTTTT.

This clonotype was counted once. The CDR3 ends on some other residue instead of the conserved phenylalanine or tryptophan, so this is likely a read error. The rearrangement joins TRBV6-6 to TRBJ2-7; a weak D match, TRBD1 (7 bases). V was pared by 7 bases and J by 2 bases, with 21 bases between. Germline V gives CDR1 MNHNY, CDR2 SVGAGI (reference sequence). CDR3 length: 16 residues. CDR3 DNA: TGTGCCAGCACCACCCCCAGGGGGGACCTTCCCTACGAGCAGTACTAC. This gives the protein CASTTPRGDLPYEQYY.

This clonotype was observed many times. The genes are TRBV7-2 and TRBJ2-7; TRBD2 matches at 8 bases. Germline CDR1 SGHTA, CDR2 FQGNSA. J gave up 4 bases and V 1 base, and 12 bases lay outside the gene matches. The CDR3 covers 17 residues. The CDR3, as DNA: TGTGCCAGCAGCTTAGACCTTGCCGGGAGGGGTTCTTACGAGCAGTACTTC. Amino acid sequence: CASSLDLAGRGSYEQYF.

The CDR3 spells CASGPRERNEQFF. The CDR3 DNA sequence: TGTGCCAGCGGCCCAAGGGAACGGAATGAGCAGTTCTTC. V usage is TRBV27 and J usage is TRBJ2-1; no definite D call. The CDR3 runs 13 residues. Germline V gives CDR1 MNHEY, CDR2 SMNVEV (reference sequence). V was pared by 8 bases and J by 7 bases, with 15 bases between.

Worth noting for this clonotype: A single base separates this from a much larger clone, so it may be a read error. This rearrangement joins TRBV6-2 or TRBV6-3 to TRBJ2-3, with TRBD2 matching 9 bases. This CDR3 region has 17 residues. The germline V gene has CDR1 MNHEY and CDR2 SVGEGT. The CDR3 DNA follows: TGTGCCAGCAGTTACTCGCCGGCTAGCGGGGACGCAGATACGCGGTATTTT. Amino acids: CASSYSPASGDADTRYF.

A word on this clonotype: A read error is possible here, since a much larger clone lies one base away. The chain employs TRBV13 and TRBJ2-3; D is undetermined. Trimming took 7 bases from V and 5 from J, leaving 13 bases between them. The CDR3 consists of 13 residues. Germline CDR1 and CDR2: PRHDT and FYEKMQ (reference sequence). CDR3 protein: CASNAVPGDTQYF. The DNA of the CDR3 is TGTGCCAGCAACGCCGTACCGGGAGATACGCAGTATTTT. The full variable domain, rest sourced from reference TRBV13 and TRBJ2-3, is AAGVIQSPRHLIKEKRETATLKCYPIPRHDTVYWYQQGPGQDPQFLISFYEKMQSDKGSIPDRFSAQQFSDYHSELNMSSLELGDSALYFCASNAVPGDTQYFGPGTRLTVL.

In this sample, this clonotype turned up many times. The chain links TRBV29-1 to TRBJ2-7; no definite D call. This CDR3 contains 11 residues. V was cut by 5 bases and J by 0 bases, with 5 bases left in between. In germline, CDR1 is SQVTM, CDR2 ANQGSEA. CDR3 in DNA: TGCAGCGTTCTGGACTCCTACGAGCAGTACTTC. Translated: CSVLDSYEQYF.

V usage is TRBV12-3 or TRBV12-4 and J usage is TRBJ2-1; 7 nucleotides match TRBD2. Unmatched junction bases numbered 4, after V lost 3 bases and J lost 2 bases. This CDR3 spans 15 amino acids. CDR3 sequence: CASSFGGGTYNEQFF. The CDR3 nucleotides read TGTGCCAGCAGTTTTGGGGGGGGAACCTACAATGAGCAGTTCTTC.

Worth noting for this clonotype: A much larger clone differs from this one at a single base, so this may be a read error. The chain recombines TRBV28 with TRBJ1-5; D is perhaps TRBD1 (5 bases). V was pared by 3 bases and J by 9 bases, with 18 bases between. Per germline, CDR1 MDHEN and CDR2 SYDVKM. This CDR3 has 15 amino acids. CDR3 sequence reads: CASSFYQGWSPPQHF. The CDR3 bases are TGTGCCAGCAGTTTTTATCAGGGTTGGAGCCCGCCCCAGCATTTT.

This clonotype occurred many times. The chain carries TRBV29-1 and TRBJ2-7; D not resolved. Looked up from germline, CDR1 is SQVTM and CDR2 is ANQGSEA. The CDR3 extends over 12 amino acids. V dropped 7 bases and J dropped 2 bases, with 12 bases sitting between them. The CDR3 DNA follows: TGCAGCGCCGAGGACGGGCCCTACGAGCAGTACTTC. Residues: CSAEDGPYEQYF.

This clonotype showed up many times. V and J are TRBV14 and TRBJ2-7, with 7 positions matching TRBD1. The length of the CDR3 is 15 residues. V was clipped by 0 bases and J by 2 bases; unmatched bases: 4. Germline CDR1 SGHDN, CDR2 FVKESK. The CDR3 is CASSQDIQGAYEQYF. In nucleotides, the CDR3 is TGTGCCAGCAGCCAAGATATTCAGGGGGCCTACGAGCAGTACTTC.

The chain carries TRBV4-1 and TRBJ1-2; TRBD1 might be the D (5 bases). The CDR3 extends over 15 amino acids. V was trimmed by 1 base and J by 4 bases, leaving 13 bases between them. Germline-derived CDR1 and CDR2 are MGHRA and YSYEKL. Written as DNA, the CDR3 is TGCGCCAGCAGCCAAGTCCCTGGGGCACCCTATGGCTACACCTTC. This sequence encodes CASSQVPGAPYGYTF.

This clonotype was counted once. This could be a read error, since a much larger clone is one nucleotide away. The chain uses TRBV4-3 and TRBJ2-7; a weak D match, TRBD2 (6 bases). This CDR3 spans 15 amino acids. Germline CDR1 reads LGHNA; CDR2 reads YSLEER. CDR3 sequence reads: CASRQDATSFPEQYF. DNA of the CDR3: TGCGCCAGCCGCCAAGACGCGACTAGTTTCCCCGAGCAGTACTTC.

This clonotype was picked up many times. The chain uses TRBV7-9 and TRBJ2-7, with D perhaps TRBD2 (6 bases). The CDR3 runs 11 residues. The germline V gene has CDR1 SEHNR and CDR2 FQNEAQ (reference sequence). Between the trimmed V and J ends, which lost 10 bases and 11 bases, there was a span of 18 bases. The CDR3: CAIQGGAGEYF. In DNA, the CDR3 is TGTGCCATCCAAGGCGGGGCTGGGGAGTACTTC.

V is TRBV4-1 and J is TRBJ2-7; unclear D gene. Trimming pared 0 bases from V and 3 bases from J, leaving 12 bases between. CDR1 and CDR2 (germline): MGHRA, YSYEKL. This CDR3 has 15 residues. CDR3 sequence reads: CASSQDPRTNYEQYF. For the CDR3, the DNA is TGCGCCAGCAGCCAAGATCCACGGACCAACTACGAGCAGTACTTC.

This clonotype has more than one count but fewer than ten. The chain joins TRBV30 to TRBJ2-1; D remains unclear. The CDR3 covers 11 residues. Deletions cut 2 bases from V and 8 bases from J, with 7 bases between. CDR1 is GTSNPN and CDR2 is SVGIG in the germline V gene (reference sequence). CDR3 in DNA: TGTGCCTGGAGTTCCCCCCATGAGCAGTTCTTC. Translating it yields CAWSSPHEQFF.

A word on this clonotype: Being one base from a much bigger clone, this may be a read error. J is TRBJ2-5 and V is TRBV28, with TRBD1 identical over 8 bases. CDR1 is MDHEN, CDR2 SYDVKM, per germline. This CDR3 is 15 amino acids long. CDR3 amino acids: CASSLRQGAQEPQYF. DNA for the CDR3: TGTGCCAGCAGTTTACGCCAGGGGGCCCAAGAGCCCCAGTACTTC.

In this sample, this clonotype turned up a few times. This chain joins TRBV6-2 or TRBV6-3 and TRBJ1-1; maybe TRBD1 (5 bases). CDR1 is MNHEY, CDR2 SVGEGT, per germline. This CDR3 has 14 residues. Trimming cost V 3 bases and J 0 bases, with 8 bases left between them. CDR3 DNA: TGTGCCAGCAGTTATCACAGGCTGAACACTGAAGCTTTCTTT. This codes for CASSYHRLNTEAFF.

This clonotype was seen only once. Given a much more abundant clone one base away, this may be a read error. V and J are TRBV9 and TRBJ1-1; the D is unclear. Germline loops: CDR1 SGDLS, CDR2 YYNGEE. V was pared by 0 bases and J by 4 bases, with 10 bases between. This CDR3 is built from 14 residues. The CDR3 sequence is CASSVASSVTEAFF. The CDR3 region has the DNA TGTGCCAGCAGCGTAGCGTCATCGGTCACTGAAGCTTTCTTT.